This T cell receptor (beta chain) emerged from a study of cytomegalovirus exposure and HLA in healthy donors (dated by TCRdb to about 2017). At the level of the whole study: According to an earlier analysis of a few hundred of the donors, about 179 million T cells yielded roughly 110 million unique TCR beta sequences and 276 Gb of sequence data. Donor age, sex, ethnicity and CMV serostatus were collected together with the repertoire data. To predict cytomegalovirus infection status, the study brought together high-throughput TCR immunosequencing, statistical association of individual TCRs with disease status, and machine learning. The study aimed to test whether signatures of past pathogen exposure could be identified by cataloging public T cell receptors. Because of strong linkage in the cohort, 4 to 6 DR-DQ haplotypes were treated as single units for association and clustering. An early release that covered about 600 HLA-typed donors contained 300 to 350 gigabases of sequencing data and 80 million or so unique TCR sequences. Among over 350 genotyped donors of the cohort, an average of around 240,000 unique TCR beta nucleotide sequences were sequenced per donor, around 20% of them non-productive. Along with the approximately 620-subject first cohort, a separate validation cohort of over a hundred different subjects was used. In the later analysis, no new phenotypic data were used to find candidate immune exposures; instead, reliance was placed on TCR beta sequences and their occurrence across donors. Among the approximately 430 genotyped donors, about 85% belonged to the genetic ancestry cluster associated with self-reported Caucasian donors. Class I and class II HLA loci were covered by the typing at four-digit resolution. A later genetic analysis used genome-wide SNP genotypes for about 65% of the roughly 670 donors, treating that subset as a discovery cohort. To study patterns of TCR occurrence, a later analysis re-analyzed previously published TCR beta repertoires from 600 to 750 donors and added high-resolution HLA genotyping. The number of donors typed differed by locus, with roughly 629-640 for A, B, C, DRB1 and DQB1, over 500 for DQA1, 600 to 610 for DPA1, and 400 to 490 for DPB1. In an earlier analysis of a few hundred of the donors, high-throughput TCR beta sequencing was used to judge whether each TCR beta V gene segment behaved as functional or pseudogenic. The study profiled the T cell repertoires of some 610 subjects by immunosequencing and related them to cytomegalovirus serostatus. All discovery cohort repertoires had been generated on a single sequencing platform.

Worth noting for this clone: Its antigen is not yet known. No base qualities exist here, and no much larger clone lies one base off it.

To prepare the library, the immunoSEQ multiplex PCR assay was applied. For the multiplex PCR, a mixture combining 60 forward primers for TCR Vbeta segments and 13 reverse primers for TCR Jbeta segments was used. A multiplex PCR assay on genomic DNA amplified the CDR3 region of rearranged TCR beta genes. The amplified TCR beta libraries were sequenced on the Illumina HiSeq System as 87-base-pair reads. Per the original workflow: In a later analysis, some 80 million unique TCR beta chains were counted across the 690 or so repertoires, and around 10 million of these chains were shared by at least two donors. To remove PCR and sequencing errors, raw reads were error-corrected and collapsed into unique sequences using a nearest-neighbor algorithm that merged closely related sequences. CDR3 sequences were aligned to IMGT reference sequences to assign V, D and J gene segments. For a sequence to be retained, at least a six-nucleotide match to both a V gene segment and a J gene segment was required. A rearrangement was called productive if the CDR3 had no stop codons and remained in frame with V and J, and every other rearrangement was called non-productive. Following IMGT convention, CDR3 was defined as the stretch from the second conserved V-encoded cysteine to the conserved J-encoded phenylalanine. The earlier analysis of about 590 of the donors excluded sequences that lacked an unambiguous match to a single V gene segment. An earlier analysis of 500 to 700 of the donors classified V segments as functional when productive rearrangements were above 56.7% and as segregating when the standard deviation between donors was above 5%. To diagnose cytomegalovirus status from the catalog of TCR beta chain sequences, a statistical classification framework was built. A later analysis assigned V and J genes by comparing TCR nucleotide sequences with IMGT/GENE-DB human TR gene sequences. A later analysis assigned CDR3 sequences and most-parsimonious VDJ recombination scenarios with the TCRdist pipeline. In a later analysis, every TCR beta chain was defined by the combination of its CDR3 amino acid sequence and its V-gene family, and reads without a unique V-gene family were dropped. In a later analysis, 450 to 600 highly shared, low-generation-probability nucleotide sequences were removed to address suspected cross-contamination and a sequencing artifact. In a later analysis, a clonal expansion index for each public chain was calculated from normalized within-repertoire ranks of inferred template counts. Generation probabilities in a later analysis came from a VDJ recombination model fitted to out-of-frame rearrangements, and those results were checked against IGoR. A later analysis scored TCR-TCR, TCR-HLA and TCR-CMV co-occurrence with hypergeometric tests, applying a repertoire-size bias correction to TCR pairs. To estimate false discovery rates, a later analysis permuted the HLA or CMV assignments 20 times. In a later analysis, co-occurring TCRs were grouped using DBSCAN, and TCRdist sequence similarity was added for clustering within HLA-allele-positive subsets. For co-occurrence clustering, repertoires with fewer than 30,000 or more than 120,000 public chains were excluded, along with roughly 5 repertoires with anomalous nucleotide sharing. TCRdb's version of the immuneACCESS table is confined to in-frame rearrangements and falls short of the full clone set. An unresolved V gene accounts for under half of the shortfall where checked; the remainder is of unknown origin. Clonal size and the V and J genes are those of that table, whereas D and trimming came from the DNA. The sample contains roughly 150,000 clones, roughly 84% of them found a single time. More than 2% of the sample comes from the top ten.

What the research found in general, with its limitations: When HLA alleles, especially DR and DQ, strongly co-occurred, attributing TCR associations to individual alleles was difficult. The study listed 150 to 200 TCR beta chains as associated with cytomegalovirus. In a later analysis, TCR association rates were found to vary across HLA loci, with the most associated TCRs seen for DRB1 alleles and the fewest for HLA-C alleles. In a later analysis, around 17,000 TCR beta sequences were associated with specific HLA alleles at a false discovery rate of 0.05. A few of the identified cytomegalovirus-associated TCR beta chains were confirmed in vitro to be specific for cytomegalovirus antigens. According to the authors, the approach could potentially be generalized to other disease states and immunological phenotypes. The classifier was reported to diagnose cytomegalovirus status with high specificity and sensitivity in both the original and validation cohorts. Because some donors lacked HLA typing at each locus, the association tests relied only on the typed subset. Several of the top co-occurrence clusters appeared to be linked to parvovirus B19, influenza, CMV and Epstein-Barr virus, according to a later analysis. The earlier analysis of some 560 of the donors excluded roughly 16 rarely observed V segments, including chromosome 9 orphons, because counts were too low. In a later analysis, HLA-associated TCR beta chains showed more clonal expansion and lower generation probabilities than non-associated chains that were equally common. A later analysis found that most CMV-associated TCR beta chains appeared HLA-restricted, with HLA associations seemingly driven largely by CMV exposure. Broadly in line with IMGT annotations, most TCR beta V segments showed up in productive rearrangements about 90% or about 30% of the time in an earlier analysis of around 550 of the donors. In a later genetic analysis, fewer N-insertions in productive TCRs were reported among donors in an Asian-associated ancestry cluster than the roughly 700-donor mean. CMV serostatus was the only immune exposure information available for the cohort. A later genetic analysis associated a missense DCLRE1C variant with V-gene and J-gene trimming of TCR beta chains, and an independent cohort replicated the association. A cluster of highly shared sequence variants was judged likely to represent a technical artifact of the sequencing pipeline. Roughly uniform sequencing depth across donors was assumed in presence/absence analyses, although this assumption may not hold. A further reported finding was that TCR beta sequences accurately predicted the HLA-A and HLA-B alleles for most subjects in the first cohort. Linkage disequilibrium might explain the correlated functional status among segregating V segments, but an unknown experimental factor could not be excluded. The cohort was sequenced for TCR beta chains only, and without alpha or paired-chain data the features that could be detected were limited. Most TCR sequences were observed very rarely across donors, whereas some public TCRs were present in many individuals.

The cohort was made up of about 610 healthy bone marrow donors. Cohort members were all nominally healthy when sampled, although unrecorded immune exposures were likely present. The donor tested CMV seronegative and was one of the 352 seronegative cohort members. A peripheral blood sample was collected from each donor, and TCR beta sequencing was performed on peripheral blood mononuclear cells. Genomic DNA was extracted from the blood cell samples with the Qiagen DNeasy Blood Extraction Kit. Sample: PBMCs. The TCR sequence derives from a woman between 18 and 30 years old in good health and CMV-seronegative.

The nucleotides read TGTGCCAGCAGCAGGGGCGGGCAGGGGGCCTATGGCTACACCTTC. This yields the protein CASSRGGQGAYGYTF. The rearrangement combines TRBV5-5 with TRBJ1-2; TRBD1 matches 8 bases in the middle. Looking up the germline V gene (reference sequence) yields CDR1 SGHKS and CDR2 YYEKEE. Trimming removed 4 bases from V and 4 bases from J; the gene matches leave 9 bases unexplained. From the cysteine through the phenylalanine, the CDR3 covers 15 amino acids. The CDR3 DNA has 45 bases and is translated from base 1.